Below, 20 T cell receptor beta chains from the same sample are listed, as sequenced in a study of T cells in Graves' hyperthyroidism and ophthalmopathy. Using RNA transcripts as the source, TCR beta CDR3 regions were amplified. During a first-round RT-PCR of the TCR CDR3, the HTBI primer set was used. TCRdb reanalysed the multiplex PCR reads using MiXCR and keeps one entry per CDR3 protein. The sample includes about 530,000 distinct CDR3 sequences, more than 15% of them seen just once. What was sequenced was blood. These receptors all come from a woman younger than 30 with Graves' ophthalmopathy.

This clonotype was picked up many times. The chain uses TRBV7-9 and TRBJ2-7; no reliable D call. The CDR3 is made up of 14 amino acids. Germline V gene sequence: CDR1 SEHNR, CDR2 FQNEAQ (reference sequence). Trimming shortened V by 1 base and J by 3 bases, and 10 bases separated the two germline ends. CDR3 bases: TGTGCCAGCAGCTTAGGGGTCGAGCTCTACGAGCAGTACTTC. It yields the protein CASSLGVELYEQYF.

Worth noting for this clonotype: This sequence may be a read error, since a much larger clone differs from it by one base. CDR3 in amino acids: CASRLLAGCTDTQYF. CDR3 sequence (DNA): TGCGCCAGCAGGTTACTAGCGGGATGTACAGATACGCAGTATTTT. V usage is TRBV10-1 and J usage is TRBJ2-3; 10 nucleotides match TRBD2. The germline CDR1 and CDR2 sequences are WNHNN and SYGVQD (reference sequence). With V trimmed by 6 bases and J by 3 bases, 6 bases remained unmatched. The CDR3 is 15 residues long.

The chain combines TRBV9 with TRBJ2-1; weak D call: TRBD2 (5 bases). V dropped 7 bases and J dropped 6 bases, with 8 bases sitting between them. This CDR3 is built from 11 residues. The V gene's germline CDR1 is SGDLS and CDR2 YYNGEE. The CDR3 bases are TGTGCCAGCGGGAGTGGCAATGAGCAGTTCTTC. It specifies CASGSGNEQFF.

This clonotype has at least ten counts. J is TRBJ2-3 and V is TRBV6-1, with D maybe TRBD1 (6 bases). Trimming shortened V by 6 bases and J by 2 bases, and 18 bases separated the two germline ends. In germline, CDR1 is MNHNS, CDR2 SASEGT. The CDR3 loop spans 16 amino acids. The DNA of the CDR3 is TGTGCCAGCAGATCACCCCGGACAGCTTTCACAGATACGCAGTATTTT. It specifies CASRSPRTAFTDTQYF.

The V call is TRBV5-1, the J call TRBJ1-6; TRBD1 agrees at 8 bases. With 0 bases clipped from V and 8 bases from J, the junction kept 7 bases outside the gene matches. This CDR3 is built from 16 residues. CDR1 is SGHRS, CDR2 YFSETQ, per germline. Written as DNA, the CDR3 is TGCGCCAGCAGCTTGGAAGGGACAGGCTCACATTCACCCCTCCACTTT. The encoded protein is CASSLEGTGSHSPLHF.

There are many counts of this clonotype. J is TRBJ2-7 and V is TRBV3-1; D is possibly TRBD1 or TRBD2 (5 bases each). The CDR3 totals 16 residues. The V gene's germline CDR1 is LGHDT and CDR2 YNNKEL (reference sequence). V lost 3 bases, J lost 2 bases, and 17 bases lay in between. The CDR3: CASSQSGTLKPYEQYF. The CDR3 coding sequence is TGTGCCAGCAGCCAGTCCGGGACCCTTAAACCCTACGAGCAGTACTTC.

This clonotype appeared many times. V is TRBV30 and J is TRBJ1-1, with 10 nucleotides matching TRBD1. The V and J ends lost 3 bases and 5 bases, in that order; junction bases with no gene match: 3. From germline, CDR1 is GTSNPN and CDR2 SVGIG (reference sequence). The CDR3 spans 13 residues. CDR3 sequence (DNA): TGTGCCTGGAGCTTGGACAGGGGGACTGAAGCTTTCTTT. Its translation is CAWSLDRGTEAFF. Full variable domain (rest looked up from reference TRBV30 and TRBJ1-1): SQTIHQWPATLVQPVGSPLSLECTVEGTSNPNLYWYRQAAGRGLQLLFYSVGIGQISSEVPQNLSASRPQDRQFILSSKKLLLSDSGFYLCAWSLDRGTEAFFGQGTRLTVV.

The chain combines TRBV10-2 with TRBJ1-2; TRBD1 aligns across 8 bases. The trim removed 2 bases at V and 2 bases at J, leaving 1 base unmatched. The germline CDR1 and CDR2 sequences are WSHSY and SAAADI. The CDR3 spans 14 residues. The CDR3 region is CASSEGTGNYGYTF. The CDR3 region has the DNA TGCGCCAGCAGTGAGGGGACAGGAAACTATGGCTACACCTTC.

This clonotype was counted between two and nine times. CDR3 nucleotide sequence: TGTGCCAGCTACGCTTGGGGACTAGCGGGGGGGCTCCGCACAGATACGCAGTATTTT. Its translation is CASYAWGLAGGLRTDTQYF. The V and J genes are TRBV5-4 and TRBJ2-3, with 16 bases fitting TRBD2. Germline loops: CDR1 SGHNT, CDR2 YYREEE (reference sequence). V shed 7 bases and J 1 base; nucleotides not matched to a gene: 12. The CDR3 covers 19 residues.

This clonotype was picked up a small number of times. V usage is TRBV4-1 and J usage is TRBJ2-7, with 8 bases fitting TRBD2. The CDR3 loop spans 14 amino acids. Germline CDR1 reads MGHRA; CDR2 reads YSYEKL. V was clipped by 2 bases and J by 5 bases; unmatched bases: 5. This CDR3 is CASSQWEAGDEQYF. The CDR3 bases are TGCGCCAGCAGCCAATGGGAAGCGGGGGACGAGCAGTACTTC.

The CDR3 bases are TGCGCCAGCAGTCGCCGGTTTGCAGGGGATGTGATCTCTGGAAACACCATATATTTT. Translated: CASSRRFAGDVISGNTIYF. The chain uses TRBV5-1 and TRBJ1-3; TRBD1 is a possible D gene (6 bases). The germline V and J ends were trimmed by 5 bases and 0 bases, with 24 bases remaining between them. This CDR3 spans 19 amino acids. Looked up from germline, CDR1 is SGHRS and CDR2 is YFSETQ.

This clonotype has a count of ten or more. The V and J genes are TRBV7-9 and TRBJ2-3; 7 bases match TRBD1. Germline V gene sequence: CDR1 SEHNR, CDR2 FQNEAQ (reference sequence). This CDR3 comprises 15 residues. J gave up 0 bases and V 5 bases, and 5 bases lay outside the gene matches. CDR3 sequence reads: CASSDRAPSTDTQYF. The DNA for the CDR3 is TGTGCCAGCAGCGACAGGGCCCCCAGCACAGATACGCAGTATTTT.

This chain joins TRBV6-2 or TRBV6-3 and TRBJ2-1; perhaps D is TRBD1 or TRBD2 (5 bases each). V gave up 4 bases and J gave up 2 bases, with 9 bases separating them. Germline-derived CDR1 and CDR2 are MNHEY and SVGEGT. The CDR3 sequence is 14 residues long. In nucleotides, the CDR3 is TGTGCCAGCAGTTTCGGGACGCCCTACAATGAGCAGTTCTTC. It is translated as CASSFGTPYNEQFF.

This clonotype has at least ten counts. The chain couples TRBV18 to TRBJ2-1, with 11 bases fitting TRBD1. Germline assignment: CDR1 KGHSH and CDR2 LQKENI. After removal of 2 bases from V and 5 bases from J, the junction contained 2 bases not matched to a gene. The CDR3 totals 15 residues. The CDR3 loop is CASSPWDRGDNEQFF. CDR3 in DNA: TGTGCCAGCTCACCATGGGACAGGGGGGACAATGAGCAGTTCTTC.

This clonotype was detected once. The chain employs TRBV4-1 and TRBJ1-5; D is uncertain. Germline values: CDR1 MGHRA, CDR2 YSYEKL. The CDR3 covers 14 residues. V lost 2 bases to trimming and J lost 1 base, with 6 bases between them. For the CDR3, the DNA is TGCGCCAGCAGCCAACGTGACAGCAATCAGCCCCAGCATTTT. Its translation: CASSQRDSNQPQHF.

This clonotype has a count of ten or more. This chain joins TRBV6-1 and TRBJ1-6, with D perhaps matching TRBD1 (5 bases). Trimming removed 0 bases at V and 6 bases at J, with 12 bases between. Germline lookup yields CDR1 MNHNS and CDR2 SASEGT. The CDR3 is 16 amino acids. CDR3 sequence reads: CASSEALRQRNSPLHF. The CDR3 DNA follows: TGTGCCAGCAGTGAAGCGCTGAGACAGCGTAATTCACCCCTCCACTTT.

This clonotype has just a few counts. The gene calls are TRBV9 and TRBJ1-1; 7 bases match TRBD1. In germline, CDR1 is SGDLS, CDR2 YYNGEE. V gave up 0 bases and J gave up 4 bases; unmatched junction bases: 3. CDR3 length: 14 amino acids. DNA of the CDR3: TGTGCCAGCAGCGTAGGACAGGGTGGCACTGAAGCTTTCTTT. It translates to CASSVGQGGTEAFF.

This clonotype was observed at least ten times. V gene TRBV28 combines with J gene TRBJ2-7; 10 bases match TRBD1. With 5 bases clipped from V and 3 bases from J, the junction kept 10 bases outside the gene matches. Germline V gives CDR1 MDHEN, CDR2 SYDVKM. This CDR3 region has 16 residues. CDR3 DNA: TGTGCCAGCAGTCGAAAAAGGACAGGGGGTCACTACGAGCAGTACTTC. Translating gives CASSRKRTGGHYEQYF.

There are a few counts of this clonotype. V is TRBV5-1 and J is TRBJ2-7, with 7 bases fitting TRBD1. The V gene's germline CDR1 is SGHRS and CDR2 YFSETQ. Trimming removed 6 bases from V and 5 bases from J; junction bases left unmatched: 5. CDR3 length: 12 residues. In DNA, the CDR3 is TGCGCCAGCACCAGGGACAGTAACGAGCAGTACTTC. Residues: CASTRDSNEQYF.

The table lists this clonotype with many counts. The CDR3 DNA follows: TGTGCCAGCCTAAGTACTGCGACAGGGAGGTTAAGGGGCTACACCTTC. As protein: CASLSTATGRLRGYTF. The V and J genes are TRBV28 and TRBJ1-2; TRBD1 agrees at 7 bases. The germline CDR1 and CDR2 sequences are MDHEN and SYDVKM. V dropped 8 bases and J dropped 8; count of bases not matched to a gene: 20. The CDR3 is 16 amino acids.